Listed below are T cell receptor beta chains from one sample, sequenced in a study of response to subunit inactivated influenza vaccine. TCRdb reanalysed the RT-PCR reads using MiXCR and keeps one entry per CDR3 protein. The sample contains 600,000 to 850,000 distinct CDR3 sequences, 14% of which appear only once. Here the sequenced sample was PBMCs from blood, taken roughly 2 weeks before vaccination. Receptors were obtained from a man in his forties or fifties who received an inactivated influenza vaccine. The CDR3 runs from the conserved cysteine through the conserved F or W. The order of the fields is CDR3 length, clone size, D gene, J gene, V gene, CDR3 DNA, CDR3 protein. A D gene is named only where the DNA matches it firmly. Clone size is stated in some rows and not others, as once, few, many or a class when expanded.

cdr3_length: 15; clone_size: few; d_call: TRBD1; j_call: TRBJ2-2; v_call: TRBV5-5; cdr3_nt: TGTGCCAGCAGCTCCGGACAGGGGGTCTTCGGGGAGCTGTTTTTT; cdr3_aa: CASSSGQGVFGELFF
cdr3_length: 15; clone_size: NA; d_call: TRBD2; j_call: TRBJ2-7; v_call: TRBV14; cdr3_nt: TGTGCCAGCAGCCCGGGACTAGCGGGATTCTACGAGCAGTACTTC; cdr3_aa: CASSPGLAGFYEQYF
cdr3_length: 15; clone_size: NA; d_call: NA; j_call: TRBJ1-6; v_call: TRBV7-2; cdr3_nt: TGTGCCAGCAGCTTAGAAACAGGGAGATTCTCACCCCTCCACTTT; cdr3_aa: CASSLETGRFSPLHF
cdr3_length: 14; clone_size: many; d_call: TRBD1; j_call: TRBJ1-1; v_call: TRBV5-1; cdr3_nt: TGCGCCAGCAGCTCGGGACAGGTTTACACTGAAGCTTTCTTT; cdr3_aa: CASSSGQVYTEAFF
cdr3_length: 16; clone_size: few; d_call: TRBD2; j_call: TRBJ2-5; v_call: TRBV7-9; cdr3_nt: TGTGCCAGCAGCTTAGTTAGACTAGCGGGTGACGAGACCCAGTACTTC; cdr3_aa: CASSLVRLAGDETQYF
cdr3_length: 17; clone_size: few; d_call: TRBD1; j_call: TRBJ2-2; v_call: TRBV24-1; cdr3_nt: TGTGCCACCAGTGATTATGACAGGGGCACGAACACCGGGGAGCTGTTTTTT; cdr3_aa: CATSDYDRGTNTGELFF
cdr3_length: 14; clone_size: few; d_call: NA; j_call: TRBJ2-3; v_call: TRBV2; cdr3_nt: TGTGCCAGCAGTGTGGTTAGAGGGTCGGATACGCAGTATTTT; cdr3_aa: CASSVVRGSDTQYF
cdr3_length: 15; clone_size: few; d_call: TRBD1; j_call: TRBJ1-5; v_call: TRBV12-3/TRBV12-4; cdr3_nt: TGTGCCAGCAGTTTCGGGACAGCTAGCAATCAGCCCCAGCATTTT; cdr3_aa: CASSFGTASNQPQHF
cdr3_length: 17; clone_size: few; d_call: TRBD2; j_call: TRBJ2-1; v_call: TRBV18; cdr3_nt: TGTGCCAGCTCACCACCGGGGTCACTAGCGGGGGACAATGAGCAGTTCTTC; cdr3_aa: CASSPPGSLAGDNEQFF
cdr3_length: 12; clone_size: NA; d_call: NA; j_call: TRBJ1-6; v_call: TRBV20-1; cdr3_nt: TGCAGTGCTAGGGACGGGCGATCACCCCTCCACTTT; cdr3_aa: CSARDGRSPLHF
cdr3_length: 13; clone_size: NA; d_call: NA; j_call: TRBJ1-1; v_call: TRBV7-9; cdr3_nt: TGTGCCAGCAGCTGGGATGTCCATCCTGAAGCTTTCTTT; cdr3_aa: CASSWDVHPEAFF
cdr3_length: 14; clone_size: few; d_call: NA; j_call: TRBJ2-7; v_call: TRBV7-2; cdr3_nt: TGTGCCAGCAGCTGGGGACGGCTCTCCTACGAGCAGTACTTC; cdr3_aa: CASSWGRLSYEQYF
cdr3_length: 15; clone_size: NA; d_call: NA; j_call: TRBJ2-1; v_call: TRBV2; cdr3_nt: TGTGCCAGCAGTGAAGAGCTAGCCCCTAGCTATGAGCAGTTCTTC; cdr3_aa: CASSEELAPSYEQFF
cdr3_length: 14; clone_size: few; d_call: NA; j_call: TRBJ2-2; v_call: TRBV20-1; cdr3_nt: TGCAGTACAACCCAGGGTGGAAACACCGGGGAGCTGTTTTTT; cdr3_aa: CSTTQGGNTGELFF
cdr3_length: 14; clone_size: few; d_call: TRBD1; j_call: TRBJ1-5; v_call: TRBV6-2/TRBV6-3; cdr3_nt: TGTGCCAGCAGCCGACAGGGCTTCAATCAGCCCCAGCATTTT; cdr3_aa: CASSRQGFNQPQHF
cdr3_length: 13; clone_size: NA; d_call: NA; j_call: TRBJ2-2; v_call: TRBV6-1; cdr3_nt: TGTGCCAGCACTCGGTCCCGCACCGGGGAGCTGTTTTTT; cdr3_aa: CASTRSRTGELFF
cdr3_length: 17; clone_size: NA; d_call: TRBD2; j_call: TRBJ2-2; v_call: TRBV27; cdr3_nt: TGTGCCAGCAGTTTACCGTCTCCTAGCGGGAGGGTCGGGGAGCTGTTTTTT; cdr3_aa: CASSLPSPSGRVGELFF
cdr3_length: 15; clone_size: NA; d_call: TRBD2; j_call: TRBJ2-1; v_call: TRBV5-1; cdr3_nt: TGCGCCAGCAGCTTGGCTAGCGGGGGGGCCGACGAGCAGTTCTTC; cdr3_aa: CASSLASGGADEQFF
cdr3_length: 14; clone_size: many; d_call: NA; j_call: TRBJ1-5; v_call: TRBV4-2; cdr3_nt: TGTGCCAGCAGCCAAGAGGCCAGCAATCAGCCCCAGCATTTT; cdr3_aa: CASSQEASNQPQHF
cdr3_length: 15; clone_size: few; d_call: NA; j_call: TRBJ2-2; v_call: TRBV28; cdr3_nt: TGTGCCAGCAGTTTATTCCAGGGACCCACCGGGGAGCTGTTTTTT; cdr3_aa: CASSLFQGPTGELFF
cdr3_length: 14; clone_size: few; d_call: TRBD2; j_call: TRBJ2-7; v_call: TRBV27; cdr3_nt: TGTGCCAGCAGCATAAGGACTAGCGGGGGCGAGCAGTACTTC; cdr3_aa: CASSIRTSGGEQYF
cdr3_length: 13; clone_size: NA; d_call: NA; j_call: TRBJ1-3; v_call: TRBV20-1; cdr3_nt: TGCAGTGCTAGCGGACAGTTGGGAAACACCATATATTTT; cdr3_aa: CSASGQLGNTIYF
cdr3_length: 16; clone_size: few; d_call: TRBD2; j_call: TRBJ2-1; v_call: TRBV24-1; cdr3_nt: TGTGCCACCAGTGATTTCGGGGGGGCCCTTGGGAATGAGCAGTTCTTC; cdr3_aa: CATSDFGGALGNEQFF
cdr3_length: 15; clone_size: many; d_call: TRBD2; j_call: TRBJ2-1; v_call: TRBV6-1; cdr3_nt: TGTGCCAGCAGTGCCGGGGGGGAGGTGAGGAATGAGCAGTTCTTC; cdr3_aa: CASSAGGEVRNEQFF
cdr3_length: 14; clone_size: NA; d_call: TRBD1; j_call: TRBJ1-1; v_call: TRBV6-2/TRBV6-3; cdr3_nt: TGTGCCAGCAGTCGTCCCCAGGGGGCCACTGAAGCTTTCTTT; cdr3_aa: CASSRPQGATEAFF
cdr3_length: 13; clone_size: few; d_call: TRBD1; j_call: TRBJ2-5; v_call: TRBV20-1; cdr3_nt: TGCAGTGCTCAGACAGGGCTGGGGGAGACCCAGTACTTC; cdr3_aa: CSAQTGLGETQYF
cdr3_length: 14; clone_size: few; d_call: NA; j_call: TRBJ2-1; v_call: TRBV7-2; cdr3_nt: TGTGCCAGCAGCCCCGTGGACGGCTACAATGAGCAGTTCTTC; cdr3_aa: CASSPVDGYNEQFF
cdr3_length: 15; clone_size: many; d_call: NA; j_call: TRBJ2-2; v_call: TRBV5-1; cdr3_nt: TGCGCCAGCAGCTTGGGGTCCTTAAACACCGGGGAGCTGTTTTTT; cdr3_aa: CASSLGSLNTGELFF
cdr3_length: 15; clone_size: NA; d_call: TRBD1; j_call: TRBJ2-5; v_call: TRBV5-1; cdr3_nt: TGCGCCAGCAGCCTAGGGACAGGGGGATTCGAGACCCAGTACTTC; cdr3_aa: CASSLGTGGFETQYF
cdr3_length: 15; clone_size: few; d_call: TRBD1; j_call: TRBJ2-1; v_call: TRBV7-2; cdr3_nt: TGTGCCAGCAGCTCCTACAGGGGGCCCTACAATGAGCAGTTCTTC; cdr3_aa: CASSSYRGPYNEQFF
cdr3_length: 14; clone_size: many; d_call: TRBD1; j_call: TRBJ1-6; v_call: TRBV25-1; cdr3_nt: TGTGCCAGCAGTGATATAGGGGGCGGTTCACCCCTCCACTTT; cdr3_aa: CASSDIGGGSPLHF
cdr3_length: 14; clone_size: few; d_call: TRBD2; j_call: TRBJ2-1; v_call: TRBV29-1; cdr3_nt: TGCAGCGTTGATCTACCGGGAGGTCTCAATGAGCAGTTCTTC; cdr3_aa: CSVDLPGGLNEQFF
cdr3_length: 17; clone_size: NA; d_call: NA; j_call: TRBJ1-1; v_call: TRBV7-9; cdr3_nt: TGTGCCAGCAGCTTAGCGGGTAACTGGGCGTTGAACACTGAAGCTTTCTTT; cdr3_aa: CASSLAGNWALNTEAFF
cdr3_length: 12; clone_size: few; d_call: NA; j_call: TRBJ1-5; v_call: TRBV7-8; cdr3_nt: TGTGCCAGCAGCACGCCAGGGGCGCCCCAGCATTTT; cdr3_aa: CASSTPGAPQHF
cdr3_length: 16; clone_size: few; d_call: NA; j_call: TRBJ2-7; v_call: TRBV4-3; cdr3_nt: TGCGCCAGCAGCCAAGATTCAAGTCTAGGAAGGAGCGAGCAGTACTTC; cdr3_aa: CASSQDSSLGRSEQYF
cdr3_length: 16; clone_size: few; d_call: NA; j_call: TRBJ2-2; v_call: TRBV29-1; cdr3_nt: TGCAGCGTTGAATTAAAGAGACTAGCGAACACCGGGGAGCTGTTTTTT; cdr3_aa: CSVELKRLANTGELFF
cdr3_length: 14; clone_size: few; d_call: TRBD1; j_call: TRBJ2-7; v_call: TRBV20-1; cdr3_nt: TGCAGTGCTAGAGGGTGGGGACAGCCCTACGAGCAGTACTTC; cdr3_aa: CSARGWGQPYEQYF